The sequence of this TCR beta chain was determined in a study of blood T cell repertoires in COVID-19. V was clipped by 3 bases and J by 6 bases, with 15 bases between them. Germline-derived CDR1 and CDR2 are LNHDA and SQIVND (reference sequence). The length of the CDR3 is 15 residues. Assay: immunoSEQ multiplex PCR; the TCRdb copy retains only in-frame clones and omits some. The table records 140,000 or so clones, approximately 91% of them present only once. The TCR sequence derives from an older man with acute or convalescent COVID-19. The sample comprised peripheral blood. The chain employs TRBV19 and TRBJ1-5; D unresolved. The CDR3 DNA follows: TGTGCCAGTAGTATTGTAGAGGGATTTGGTCAGCCCCAGCATTTT. Its translation: CASSIVEGFGQPQHF.